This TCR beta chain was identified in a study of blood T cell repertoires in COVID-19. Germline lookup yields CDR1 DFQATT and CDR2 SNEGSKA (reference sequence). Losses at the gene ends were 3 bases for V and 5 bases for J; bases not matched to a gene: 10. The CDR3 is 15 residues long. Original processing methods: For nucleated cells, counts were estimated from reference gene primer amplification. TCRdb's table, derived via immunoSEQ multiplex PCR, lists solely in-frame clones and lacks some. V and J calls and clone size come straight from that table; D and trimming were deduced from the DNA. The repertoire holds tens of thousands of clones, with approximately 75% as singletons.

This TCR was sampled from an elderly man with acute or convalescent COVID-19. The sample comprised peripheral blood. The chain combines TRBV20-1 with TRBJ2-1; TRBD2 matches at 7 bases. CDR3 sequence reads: CSASTGTTLNNEQFF. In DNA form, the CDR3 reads TGCAGTGCTAGTACCGGGACTACCCTAAACAATGAGCAGTTCTTC.